The next 24 T cell receptor beta chains were all read from a single sample in a study of CD8 T cells in Susac syndrome. With random hexamers, reverse transcription was performed on about 0.5 to 1 ug of RNA. TCRdb called the immunoSEQ multiplex PCR reads again in MiXCR, with one record for every CDR3 protein. This sample has some 200,000 distinct CDR3 sequences; 95% occur once, and the top ten carry 0.075% to 0.095%. Sequenced input: CD4+ T cells from PBMCs. These receptors came from a human donor with multiple sclerosis.

CDR3 sequence reads: CASRPGRSSFEQYF. The DNA of the CDR3 is TGTGCCAGCAGACCGGGGCGCTCCTCGTTCGAGCAGTACTTC. The V call is TRBV3-1, the J call TRBJ2-7; either TRBD1 or TRBD2 may fit D (5 bases each). Between the trimmed V and J ends, which lost 6 bases and 6 bases, there was a span of 18 bases. The CDR3 has 14 amino acids. Germline lookup yields CDR1 LGHDT and CDR2 YNNKEL (reference sequence).

V is TRBV7-6 and J is TRBJ2-7; D uncertain. Germline CDR1 and CDR2: SGHVS and FNYEAQ. V was shortened by 5 bases and J by 3 bases, with 14 bases between the two germline ends. This CDR3 comprises 14 residues. CDR3 in amino acids: CASSLREPIYEQYF. In nucleotides, the CDR3 is TGTGCCAGCAGCCTGCGCGAGCCTATCTACGAGCAGTACTTC. The variable domain in full, completed from reference TRBV7-6 and TRBJ2-7, reads GAGVSQSPRYKVTKRGQDVALRCDPISGHVSLYWYRQALGQGPEFLTYFNYEAQQDKSGLPNDRFSAERPEGSISTLTIQRTEQRDSAMYRCASSLREPIYEQYFGPGTRLTVT.

This sequence joins TRBV19 and TRBJ1-1, with no clear D. Germline V gene data show CDR1 as LNHDA and CDR2 as SQIVND (reference sequence). The CDR3 runs to 13 residues. V lost 7 bases to trimming and J lost 3 bases, with 12 bases between them. The CDR3 DNA is TGTGCCAGTAACCCCAGCGCTGACACTGAAGCTTTCTTT. This sequence encodes CASNPSADTEAFF.

V usage is TRBV18 and J usage is TRBJ2-5, with 12 bases identical to TRBD2. This CDR3 has 17 residues. Germline V gives CDR1 KGHSH, CDR2 LQKENI. V lost 2 bases, J lost 5 bases, and 9 bases stayed unmatched. Here the CDR3 reads CASSPAARLAGVETQYF. As DNA, the CDR3 is TGTGCCAGCTCACCAGCCGCCAGACTAGCGGGAGTTGAGACCCAGTACTTC.

In its sample, this clonotype was seen once. The V and J genes are TRBV20-1 and TRBJ2-7; D gene unclear. V gave up 6 bases and J gave up 1 base, with 10 bases separating them. CDR1 is DFQATT and CDR2 is SNEGSKA in the germline V gene (reference sequence). This CDR3 is built from 12 residues. CDR3 loop: CSAGGDSYEQYF. The CDR3, as DNA: TGCAGTGCGGGTGGGGATTCCTACGAGCAGTACTTC.

The chain has TRBV12-3 or TRBV12-4 and TRBJ1-1; D is uncertain. This CDR3 comprises 14 residues. Trimming took off 6 bases at V and 2 bases at J, with 13 bases between the two ends. CDR3 DNA sequence: TGTGCCAGCAGGGACTTCGGAGGAAACACTGAAGCTTTCTTT. This sequence encodes CASRDFGGNTEAFF.

The chain employs TRBV7-2 and TRBJ2-1; D is undetermined. The germline CDR1 and CDR2 sequences are SGHTA and FQGNSA. Trimming took off 5 bases at V and 6 bases at J, with 11 bases between the two ends. This CDR3 has 13 residues. The CDR3 protein is CASSPGFTNEQFF. The CDR3 nucleotides read TGTGCCAGCAGCCCCGGGTTTACCAATGAGCAGTTCTTC.

The chain employs TRBV29-1 and TRBJ2-5; 8 nucleotides align to TRBD1. CDR1 and CDR2 from the germline V gene are SQVTM and ANQGSEA. The CDR3 contains 15 residues. Trimming removed 3 bases from V and 9 bases from J; junction bases left unmatched: 15. CDR3 DNA: TGCAGCGTTGAGACGACAGGGGTGATTTTGAGGGCCCAGTACTTC. It is translated as CSVETTGVILRAQYF.

The chain combines TRBV6-1 with TRBJ1-1; 8 bases agree with TRBD1. The CDR3 loop spans 17 amino acids. Germline-derived CDR1 and CDR2 are MNHNS and SASEGT. Unmatched junction bases numbered 13, after V lost 7 bases and J lost 0 bases. The CDR3 reads CASKPTGVSLMNTEAFF. CDR3 nucleotide sequence: TGTGCCAGCAAGCCGACAGGGGTATCCCTGATGAACACTGAAGCTTTCTTT.

The CDR3 nucleotides read TGTGCCAGCTCACCCCTCGGCAGGGCCCTAGAGACCCAGTACTTC. It translates to CASSPLGRALETQYF. V is TRBV18 and J is TRBJ2-5; a weak D match, TRBD1 (5 bases). Germline assignment: CDR1 KGHSH and CDR2 LQKENI. This CDR3 is 15 amino acids long. V lost 3 bases and J lost 4, with 15 bases in between.

The J gene is TRBJ2-1, the V gene TRBV28; 10 positions agree with TRBD2. The V gene's germline CDR1 is MDHEN and CDR2 SYDVKM. The V gene end was trimmed by 6 bases and the J gene end by 0 bases; junction bases not matched to a gene: 5. The length of the CDR3 is 16 residues. In nucleotides, the CDR3 is TGTGCCAGCAGAGGAGGACTAGCGGCCTCCTACAATGAGCAGTTCTTC. It yields the protein CASRGGLAASYNEQFF.

V usage is TRBV29-1 and J usage is TRBJ2-1; 10 bases fit TRBD2. The CDR3 loop spans 14 amino acids. Per the germline V gene, CDR1 is SQVTM and CDR2 is ANQGSEA. Trimming took 5 bases from V and 3 from J; bases not matched to a gene: 4. CDR3 protein: CSVRTSGNYNEQFF. The CDR3 region has the DNA TGCAGCGTTAGGACTAGCGGAAACTACAATGAGCAGTTCTTC.

This chain connects TRBV4-1 to TRBJ2-1, with a tentative D call TRBD2 (6 bases). V was cut by 3 bases and J by 9 bases, with 9 bases left in between. The CDR3 extends over 12 amino acids. CDR1 and CDR2 from the germline V gene are MGHRA and YSYEKL. CDR3 nucleotides: TGCGCCAGCAGCCATCCCGGGGGTGAGCAGTTCTTC. It translates to CASSHPGGEQFF.

The rearrangement joins TRBV6-2 or TRBV6-3 to TRBJ2-3; 11 bases are shared with TRBD2. The CDR3 length is 13 residues. Germline values: CDR1 MNHEY, CDR2 SVGEGT. V trimming: 11 bases; J trimming: 1 base; junction bases outside the gene matches: 2. The DNA of the CDR3 is TGTGCCGGGGGACTAGCGGGCACAGATACGCAGTATTTT. Its protein product is CAGGLAGTDTQYF.

The chain couples TRBV7-8 to TRBJ2-7; D could derive from TRBD1 or TRBD2 (5 bases each). Germline V gene lookup returns CDR1 SGHVS and CDR2 FQNEAQ. Trimming cost V 5 bases and J 5 bases, with 13 bases left between them. The length of the CDR3 is 13 residues. CDR3 sequence reads: CASSRDLGDEQYF. CDR3 nucleotide sequence: TGTGCCAGCAGCCGGGACCTCGGCGACGAGCAGTACTTC.

V usage is TRBV6-1 and J usage is TRBJ2-7, with 7 positions matching TRBD2. CDR1 is MNHNS and CDR2 is SASEGT in the germline V gene. Losses at the gene ends were 6 bases for V and 3 bases for J; bases not matched to a gene: 5. This CDR3 has 13 amino acids. The CDR3 loop reads CASRVSGGYEQYF. The DNA for the CDR3 is TGTGCCAGCAGGGTATCGGGGGGCTACGAGCAGTACTTC.

This rearrangement joins TRBV3-1 to TRBJ2-2; D is uncertain. V dropped 0 bases and J dropped 7 bases, with 6 bases sitting between them. From germline, CDR1 is LGHDT and CDR2 YNNKEL (reference sequence). The CDR3 has 13 amino acids. CDR3 in amino acids: CASSQDPSGELFF. CDR3 nucleotides: TGTGCCAGCAGCCAAGATCCCAGCGGGGAGCTGTTTTTT.

The chain combines TRBV20-1 with TRBJ2-6, with 12 bases aligning to TRBD2. This CDR3 is built from 20 residues. With V trimmed by 0 bases and J by 0 bases, 9 bases remained unmatched. Per the germline V gene, CDR1 is DFQATT and CDR2 is SNEGSKA (reference sequence). Here the CDR3 DNA reads TGCAGTGCTAGAGATTGGCGGGCTAGCGGGGGGGGCTCTGGGGCCAACGTCCTGACTTTC. This sequence encodes CSARDWRASGGGSGANVLTF.

This chain uses TRBV24-1 with TRBJ2-1, with 8 nucleotides matching TRBD2. This CDR3 is 14 amino acids long. Germline trimming cut 2 bases from V and 7 bases from J; bases unmatched to any gene: 3. In germline, CDR1 is KGHDR, CDR2 SFDVKD. The CDR3 region is CATSDSGLANEQFF. The DNA of the CDR3 is TGTGCCACCAGTGATTCTGGACTAGCAAATGAGCAGTTCTTC.

In DNA form, the CDR3 reads TGCGCCAGCAGTGGGGACGTCGCCTACGAGCAGTACTTC. Protein sequence: CASSGDVAYEQYF. The J gene is TRBJ2-7, the V gene TRBV23-1; D may match TRBD1 or TRBD2 (5 bases each). TRBV23-1 falls under the ORF class, with uncertain function. This CDR3 contains 13 residues. V was cut by 5 bases and J by 2 bases, with 10 bases left in between.

The chain joins TRBV7-2 to TRBJ1-2, with TRBD1 as a possible D gene (5 bases). Trimming pared 3 bases from V and 6 bases from J, leaving 20 bases between. CDR1 is SGHTA, CDR2 FQGNSA, per germline. The length of the CDR3 is 16 residues. CDR3 sequence reads: CASSLATRGRFDGYTF. CDR3 coding DNA: TGTGCCAGCAGCTTGGCTACAAGGGGTAGGTTTGATGGCTACACCTTC.

J is TRBJ2-7 and V is TRBV28; D is tentatively TRBD1 or TRBD2 (5 bases each). Germline CDR1 reads MDHEN; CDR2 reads SYDVKM. This CDR3 has 16 residues. Between the trimmed V and J ends, which lost 3 bases and 5 bases, there was a span of 20 bases. In DNA, the CDR3 is TGTGCCAGCAGTTTTATCTCGTGGGGGAGTCTCCACGAGCAGTACTTC. Translation: CASSFISWGSLHEQYF.

The genes are TRBV28 and TRBJ2-7; the D gene is possibly TRBD2 (6 bases). The germline gives CDR1 MDHEN, CDR2 SYDVKM. CDR3 length: 13 residues. Trimming took off 7 bases at V and 6 bases at J, with 16 bases between the two ends. The DNA for the CDR3 is TGTGCCAGCAAACTAGGACTACTCGGCGAGCAGTACTTC. It translates to CASKLGLLGEQYF.

CDR3 DNA: TGTGCCAGCAGCTCAACCGGGACAGCCACAGATACGCAGTATTTT. It is translated as CASSSTGTATDTQYF. The gene calls are TRBV13 and TRBJ2-3; TRBD1 agrees at 7 bases. The junction had 6 bases not matched to a gene; V was cut back by 4 bases and J by 2 bases. CDR3 size: 15 residues. The germline V gene has CDR1 PRHDT and CDR2 FYEKMQ (reference sequence). Together with reference TRBV13 and TRBJ2-3, the CDR3 gives the full variable domain: AAGVIQSPRHLIKEKRETATLKCYPIPRHDTVYWYQQGPGQDPQFLISFYEKMQSDKGSIPDRFSAQQFSDYHSELNMSSLELGDSALYFCASSSTGTATDTQYFGPGTRLTVL.